Listed below are T cell receptor beta chains from one sample, sequenced in a study of T cells expressing NK-cell markers. TCRdb derives one entry per CDR3 protein from the 5' RACE reads, leaving out DNA. The sample includes some 440,000 distinct CDR3 sequences. The sample consisted of blood T cells: a sorted CD56 or NKG2C T cell subset, CD4+ or CD8+ T cells, or bulk PBMC T cells (not recorded which). These receptor sequences come from a woman aged 50 to 65 in good health. CDR3s include the opening cysteine and the closing phenylalanine or tryptophan.

J | V | CDR3
TRBJ1-1 | TRBV5-1 | CASSLAGLWAEAFF
TRBJ1-4 | TRBV2 | CASSPTGTGLLKLFF
TRBJ2-1 | TRBV18 | CASSPEAPREFYNEQFF
TRBJ1-1 | TRBV2 | CASSEVGGRTEAFF
TRBJ2-5 | TRBV7-8 | CASSRERASETQYF
TRBJ2-5 | TRBV2 | CASCPGLGLETQYF
TRBJ2-5 | TRBV4-2 | CASSVGLAGLGEETQYF
TRBJ1-5 | TRBV7-2 | CASSLTGTGSNQPQHF
TRBJ1-5 | TRBV5-6 | CASSWGRTVQPQHF
TRBJ2-4 | TRBV13 | CASSLDRRSYQYF
TRBJ2-2 | TRBV30 | CAWSEIVEELFF
TRBJ2-3 | TRBV6-4 | CASSFTGTSGTGATDTQYF
TRBJ1-1 | TRBV13 | CASSHGPMNTEAFF
TRBJ1-2 | TRBV3-1 | CASRGQGRIGYTF
TRBJ2-1 | TRBV9 | CASSVEGSNNEQFF
TRBJ2-1 | TRBV30 | CALGALSNEQFF
TRBJ2-2 | TRBV24-1 | CATSDLRGALPTGELFF
TRBJ2-2 | TRBV5-1 | CASSFLAGATGELFF
TRBJ1-1 | TRBV25-1 | CASSGIVVRGPGTEAFF
TRBJ2-7 | TRBV29-1 | CSVLGRGEQYF
TRBJ2-5 | TRBV5-1 | CASSLGQGSGETQYF
TRBJ2-7 | TRBV12-3/TRBV12-4 | CASSLRLGSYEQYF
TRBJ2-3 | TRBV6-2/TRBV6-3 | CASSRTGLEVDTQYF
TRBJ2-1 | TRBV5-1 | CASSYSPALAGVSSYNEQFF